This entry concerns a single T cell receptor beta chain. Its antigen is still unknown. This sample stems from a study of T cells in localized non-small cell lung cancer. Whole-study findings and limits: Heterogeneity cannot be ruled out, as sequencing used one tumor region only.

Some clones are missing from TCRdb's copy, which holds only in-frame ones; the method was immunoSEQ multiplex PCR. This sample has around 8,000 clones, with roughly nine tenths found just once. CDR1 is SNHLY, CDR2 FYNNEI, per germline. The CDR3 is 15 residues long. V lost 5 bases to trimming and J lost 3 bases; unmatched junction nucleotides: 7. The chain recombines TRBV2 with TRBJ1-5, with 7 bases identical to TRBD1. This TCR derives from a male donor at least 60 years old with stage II lung adenocarcinoma. Sequenced material: peripheral blood mononuclear cells, taken before any cancer treatment. CDR3 nucleotides: TGTGCCAGCAGTCGCCAGGGGGTACCCAATCAGCCCCAGCATTTT. It translates to CASSRQGVPNQPQHF.